The 22 T cell receptor beta chains listed next were all sequenced from one sample in a study of blood T cell repertoires in COVID-19. Sequencing was performed with immunoSEQ multiplex PCR; in TCRdb, only in-frame clones are kept and a portion is missing. The sample holds under 55,000 clones, around 80% seen once. The specimen was peripheral blood. The receptors stem from a man between 70 and 80 years old with acute or convalescent COVID-19.

The chain is built from TRBV19 and TRBJ1-1; D unclear. V lost 3 bases and J lost 0, with 11 bases in between. Germline CDR1 LNHDA, CDR2 SQIVND (reference sequence). The CDR3 is 15 amino acids. CDR3 residues: CASSMSLIMNTEAFF. In DNA, the CDR3 is TGTGCCAGTAGTATGAGCCTAATTATGAACACTGAAGCTTTCTTT.

The CDR3 here is CASSPRGGGYTF. The CDR3, as DNA: TGTGCCAGCAGCCCACGTGGGGGCGGCTACACCTTC. The V and J genes are TRBV7-9 and TRBJ1-2; tentative D call: TRBD1 (6 bases). V was shortened by 5 bases and J by 8 bases, with 12 bases between the two germline ends. Germline V CDR1 and CDR2: SEHNR, FQNEAQ (reference sequence). CDR3 length equals 12 residues.

V is TRBV24-1 and J is TRBJ2-7, with D unresolved. This CDR3 has 13 amino acids. Trimming pared 0 bases from V and 3 bases from J, leaving 5 bases between. Germline CDR1 is KGHDR and CDR2 is SFDVKD. In DNA, the CDR3 is TGTGCCACCAGTGATTTGCCTTTCTACGAGCAGTACTTC. Protein: CATSDLPFYEQYF.

V gene TRBV7-6 combines with J gene TRBJ1-5; weak D call: TRBD1 (5 bases). Germline CDR1 and CDR2: SGHVS and FNYEAQ. V was cut by 1 base and J by 2 bases, with 9 bases left in between. The CDR3 sequence is 15 residues long. CDR3 coding DNA: TGTGCCAGCAGCTTAGGACAGAGCGGCAATCAGCCCCAGCATTTT. It is translated as CASSLGQSGNQPQHF.

This clone was seen only a few times. The CDR3 region is CASSQAPAREGINEQFF. The CDR3 nucleotides read TGTGCCAGCAGCCAAGCTCCGGCCCGGGAAGGAATCAATGAGCAGTTCTTC. The chain combines TRBV4-2 with TRBJ2-1, with a weak D call TRBD2 (5 bases). Per germline, CDR1 LGHNA and CDR2 YNFKEQ. V gave up 1 base and J gave up 6 bases, with 19 bases separating them. This CDR3 spans 17 amino acids.

The chain is built from TRBV7-9 and TRBJ2-1, with 12 bases lining up with TRBD2. The ends lost 0 bases at V and 8 bases at J; junction bases unmatched: 2. The CDR3 runs 15 residues. The V gene's germline CDR1 is SEHNR and CDR2 FQNEAQ (reference sequence). This CDR3 reads CASSLATSGGYEQFF. DNA of the CDR3: TGTGCCAGCAGCTTAGCGACTAGCGGGGGCTATGAGCAGTTCTTC.

This chain joins TRBV5-5 and TRBJ2-7; perhaps TRBD2 as D (6 bases). V was shortened by 4 bases and J by 3 bases, with 17 bases between the two germline ends. Germline CDR1 reads SGHKS; CDR2 reads YYEKEE (reference sequence). The CDR3 is 15 amino acids. CDR3: CASSGGHNAIYEQYF. CDR3 nucleotide sequence: TGTGCCAGCAGCGGAGGGCACAACGCTATCTACGAGCAGTACTTC.

The chain has TRBV27 and TRBJ1-2; 7 nucleotides agree with TRBD1. Unmatched junction bases numbered 9, after V lost 2 bases and J lost 3 bases. The CDR3 has 16 residues. The V gene's germline CDR1 is MNHEY and CDR2 SMNVEV (reference sequence). The chain's CDR3 is CASSLRGGKIDYGYTF. The CDR3 DNA sequence: TGTGCCAGCAGTTTAAGAGGGGGCAAAATCGACTATGGCTACACCTTC.

V usage is TRBV20-1 and J usage is TRBJ2-7; 9 positions match TRBD1. This CDR3 is built from 11 residues. CDR1 is DFQATT, CDR2 SNEGSKA, per germline (reference sequence). Losses at the gene ends were 8 bases for V and 5 bases for J; bases not matched to a gene: 4. CDR3 residues: CSPGQGNEQYF. The DNA of the CDR3 is TGCAGTCCAGGACAGGGGAACGAGCAGTACTTC.

The J gene is TRBJ2-7, the V gene TRBV30; 7 bases fit TRBD1. The J segment lost 4 bases and the V segment lost 1 base, leaving 7 bases of the junction unmatched. In germline, CDR1 is GTSNPN, CDR2 SVGIG (reference sequence). The CDR3 runs 14 residues. The CDR3 sequence is CAWSARRGSYEQYF. CDR3 nucleotides: TGTGCCTGGAGTGCGCGCAGGGGGTCGTACGAGCAGTACTTC.

This clone was seen many times. CDR3 nucleotide sequence: TGTGCCAGCAGCTTAGAAGGAAACGGGGTCGAGCAGTACTTC. It specifies CASSLEGNGVEQYF. The V call is TRBV7-2, the J call TRBJ2-7; perhaps TRBD2 as D (5 bases). The CDR3 has 14 residues. V was shortened by 1 base and J by 6 bases, with 13 bases between the two germline ends. Germline CDR1 and CDR2: SGHTA and FQGNSA. Complete variable domain (other parts from reference TRBV7-2 and TRBJ2-7): GAGVSQSPSNKVTEKGKDVELRCDPISGHTALYWYRQSLGQGLEFLIYFQGNSAPDKSGLPSDRFSAERTGGSVSTLTIQRTQQEDSAVYLCASSLEGNGVEQYFGPGTRLTVT.

The V call is TRBV11-2, the J call TRBJ1-5; 9 bases are shared with TRBD1. The V gene end was trimmed by 6 bases and the J gene end by 2 bases; junction bases not matched to a gene: 5. Germline lookup yields CDR1 SGHAT and CDR2 FQNNGV. This CDR3 is built from 15 residues. For the CDR3, the DNA is TGTGCCAGCAGACCTCGGACAGGGGGCAATCAGCCCCAGCATTTT. This codes for CASRPRTGGNQPQHF.

This sequence joins TRBV24-1 and TRBJ2-1, with 8 bases that match TRBD1. Unmatched junction bases numbered 6, after V lost 4 bases and J lost 5 bases. CDR1 is KGHDR, CDR2 SFDVKD, per germline. The CDR3 has 15 residues. The CDR3 nucleotides are TGTGCCACCAGTGACACCGGACAGGGTAACAATGAGCAGTTCTTC. Translating it yields CATSDTGQGNNEQFF.

The genes are TRBV28 and TRBJ1-4; tentatively, D is TRBD1 (6 bases). V was clipped by 6 bases and J by 8 bases, with 22 bases between them. The CDR3 is made up of 16 amino acids. The germline CDR1 and CDR2 sequences are MDHEN and SYDVKM. Written as DNA, the CDR3 is TGTGCCAGCAGCCCCGGGTCGACAGGCGTCGGGGAAAAACTGTTTTTT. Translating it yields CASSPGSTGVGEKLFF.

DNA for the CDR3: TGTGCCAGCAGCCCGGGGGGGGCCCTGGGCACTGAAGCTTTCTTT. It is translated as CASSPGGALGTEAFF. This chain joins TRBV5-4 and TRBJ1-1; a possible D gene is TRBD1 (6 bases). The length of the CDR3 is 15 residues. Trimming stripped 4 bases from V and 4 bases from J, with 17 bases between. The germline V gene encodes CDR1 SGHNT and CDR2 YYREEE (reference sequence).

The chain uses TRBV2 and TRBJ2-3; 12 bases agree with TRBD2. Germline V lookup: CDR1 SNHLY, CDR2 FYNNEI. V lost 10 bases, J lost 0 bases, and 8 bases stayed unmatched. The CDR3 runs to 16 residues. Here the CDR3 DNA reads TGTGCCATTACGACTAGCGGGGGCTACAGCACAGATACGCAGTATTTT. Amino acids: CAITTSGGYSTDTQYF. The whole variable domain, filled in from reference TRBV2 and TRBJ2-3, reads EPEVTQTPSHQVTQMGQEVILRCVPISNHLYFYWYRQILGQKVEFLVSFYNNEISEKSEIFDDQFSVERPDGSNFTLKIRSTKLEDSAMYFCAITTSGGYSTDTQYFGPGTRLTVL.

The chain couples TRBV11-2 to TRBJ1-5, with D tentatively TRBD1 (5 bases). Germline CDR1 is SGHAT and CDR2 is FQNNGV. The CDR3 is 15 residues long. V was shortened by 0 bases and J by 5 bases, with 11 bases between the two germline ends. The CDR3 is CASSLDRGDHQPQHF. CDR3 bases: TGTGCCAGCAGCTTAGACCGGGGGGATCATCAGCCCCAGCATTTT. Full variable domain (outside the CDR3, taken from reference TRBV11-2 and TRBJ1-5): EAGVAQSPRYKIIEKRQSVAFWCNPISGHATLYWYQQILGQGPKLLIQFQNNGVVDDSQLPKDRFSAERLKGVDSTLKIQPAKLEDSAVYLCASSLDRGDHQPQHFGDGTRLSIL.

The chain is built from TRBV4-1 and TRBJ1-1, with a weak D call TRBD1 (5 bases). Germline V gives CDR1 MGHRA, CDR2 YSYEKL. Deletions cut 5 bases from V and 3 bases from J, with 13 bases between. This CDR3 is built from 14 residues. Written as DNA, the CDR3 is TGCGCCAGCAGCGTGCCAGGGAGGGACACTGAAGCTTTCTTT. This codes for CASSVPGRDTEAFF.

The chain recombines TRBV29-1 with TRBJ2-5; 8 nucleotides agree with TRBD1. This CDR3 is 14 amino acids long. The ends lost 4 bases at V and 2 bases at J; junction bases unmatched: 6. Germline V CDR1 and CDR2: SQVTM, ANQGSEA. Here the CDR3 DNA reads TGCAGCGTTGGGTCCAGGACAGGGCAAGAGACCCAGTACTTC. This translates into CSVGSRTGQETQYF.

The gene calls are TRBV3-1 (or the pseudogene TRBV3-2) and TRBJ2-5, with D perhaps TRBD1 (6 bases). The ends were cut back, 5 bases at V and 0 bases at J, with 13 bases in the middle. This CDR3 region has 15 residues. Germline values: CDR1 LGHDT, CDR2 YNNKEL (reference sequence). The CDR3: CASSGRDTYQETQYF. The CDR3 DNA reads TGTGCCAGCAGCGGACGGGACACGTACCAAGAGACCCAGTACTTC.

The V call is TRBV15, the J call TRBJ2-7; 10 nucleotides agree with TRBD1. Germline V gives CDR1 LNHNV, CDR2 YYDKDF (reference sequence). Losses at the gene ends were 3 bases for V and 5 bases for J; bases not matched to a gene: 7. This CDR3 is built from 15 residues. In nucleotides, the CDR3 is TGTGCCACCAGCAGTCCCAGGGGACAGGGGAACGAGCAGTACTTC. Its protein product is CATSSPRGQGNEQYF.

V gene TRBV6-5 combines with J gene TRBJ1-3; D unclear. Deletions cut 0 bases from V and 7 bases from J, with 10 bases between. This CDR3 has 14 residues. CDR1 and CDR2 (germline): MNHEY, SVGAGI. The CDR3 DNA reads TGTGCCAGCAGTTACTCGACTCGGTTTAACACCATATATTTT. It translates to CASSYSTRFNTIYF.